This T cell receptor beta chain derives from a study of T cell responses to AZD1222 COVID-19 vaccine. Libraries were prepared by immunoSEQ multiplex PCR; TCRdb keeps only in-frame clonotypes and omits some of them. The sample contains fewer than 80,000 clones, more than 70% of which appear only once. V was cut by 8 bases and J by 8 bases, with 15 bases left in between. Germline assignment: CDR1 SNHLY and CDR2 FYNNEI. CDR3 size: 12 residues. The receptor was derived from an adult who received the MenACWY meningococcal vaccine as a control. V gene TRBV2 combines with J gene TRBJ1-1, with D perhaps TRBD1 (5 bases). Material: peripheral blood, obtained 28 days after the second dose of the MenACWY control vaccine. For the CDR3, the DNA is TGTGCCAGCTTGGATTGGGGGGGGGAAGCTTTCTTT. It encodes CASLDWGGEAFF. The complete variable domain, with remaining parts taken from reference TRBV2 and TRBJ1-1, reads EPEVTQTPSHQVTQMGQEVILRCVPISNHLYFYWYRQILGQKVEFLVSFYNNEISEKSEIFDDQFSVERPDGSNFTLKIRSTKLEDSAMYFCASLDWGGEAFFGQGTRLTVV.